This T cell receptor beta chain is from a study of blood T cell repertoires in COVID-19. V gave up 5 bases and J gave up 1 base, with 11 bases separating them. Germline-derived CDR1 and CDR2 are SNHLY and FYNNEI. The CDR3 is 14 amino acids. Data came from immunoSEQ multiplex PCR; TCRdb stores just in-frame clones and leaves some out. There are approximately 150,000 clones in the sample; about 85% occur only once, and around 5.4% lies in the top ten. The sample taken for sequencing was peripheral blood. The V gene is TRBV2, the J gene TRBJ2-5; tentative D call: TRBD1 (5 bases). This clonotype was sampled from a woman aged 50 to 60 with COVID-19, enrolled during active disease. The CDR3 region is CASSKGAPQETQYF. As DNA, the CDR3 is TGTGCCAGCAGTAAAGGGGCCCCCCAAGAGACCCAGTACTTC.